This T cell receptor (beta chain) was recovered during a study of blood T cell repertoires in COVID-19. Study context: The samples span acute and convalescent COVID-19 from the United States, Italy and Spain.

Clones were read by immunoSEQ multiplex PCR, and TCRdb kept only the in-frame ones, dropping some. The table shows approximately 160,000 clones, with roughly nine tenths occurring only once. Participants were aged about 18 to 89 years from around 24 US areas. Cohort 3 donors counted as recovered after two negative PCRs, clearance, or resolved symptoms. V lost 6 bases and J lost 3, with 9 bases in between. This CDR3 is 13 amino acids long. The material sequenced was PBMCs or T cells enriched from blood (not recorded which). The TCR sequence derives from a woman aged 45 to 65 who had recovered from COVID-19. This chain connects TRBV12-3 or TRBV12-4 to TRBJ1-5; TRBD1 might be the D (6 bases). CDR3 nucleotide sequence: TGTGCCAGCAGACAGGGAGACAATCAGCCCCAGCATTTT. Translation: CASRQGDNQPQHF.